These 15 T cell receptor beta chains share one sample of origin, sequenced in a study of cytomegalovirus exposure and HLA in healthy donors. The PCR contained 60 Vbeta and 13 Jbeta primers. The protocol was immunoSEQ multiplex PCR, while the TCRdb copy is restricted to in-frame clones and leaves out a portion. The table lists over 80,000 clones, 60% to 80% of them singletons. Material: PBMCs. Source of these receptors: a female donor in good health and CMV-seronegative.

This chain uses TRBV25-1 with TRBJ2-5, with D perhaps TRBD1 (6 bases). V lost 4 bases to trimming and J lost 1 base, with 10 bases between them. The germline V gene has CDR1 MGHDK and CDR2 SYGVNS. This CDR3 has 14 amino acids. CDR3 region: CASSGKTGQETQYF. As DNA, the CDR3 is TGTGCCAGCAGTGGAAAGACAGGCCAAGAGACCCAGTACTTC.

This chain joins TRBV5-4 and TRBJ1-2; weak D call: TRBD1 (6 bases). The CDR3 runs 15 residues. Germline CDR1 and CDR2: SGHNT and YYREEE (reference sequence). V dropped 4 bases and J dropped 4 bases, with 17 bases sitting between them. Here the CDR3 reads CASSPTGQKFYGYTF. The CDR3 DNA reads TGTGCCAGCAGCCCAACAGGACAGAAGTTCTATGGCTACACCTTC.

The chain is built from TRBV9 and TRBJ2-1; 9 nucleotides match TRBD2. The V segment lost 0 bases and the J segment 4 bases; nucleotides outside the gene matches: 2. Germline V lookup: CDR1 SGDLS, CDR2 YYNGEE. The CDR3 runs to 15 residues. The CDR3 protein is CASSVAAGGYNEQFF. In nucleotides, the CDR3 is TGTGCCAGCAGCGTAGCGGCGGGAGGGTACAATGAGCAGTTCTTC.

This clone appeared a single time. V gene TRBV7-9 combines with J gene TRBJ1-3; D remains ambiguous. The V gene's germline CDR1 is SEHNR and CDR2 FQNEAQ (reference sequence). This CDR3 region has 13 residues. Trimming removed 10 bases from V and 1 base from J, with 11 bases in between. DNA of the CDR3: TGTGCCACCCCCCGGGAGTCTGGAAACACCATATATTTT. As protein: CATPRESGNTIYF.

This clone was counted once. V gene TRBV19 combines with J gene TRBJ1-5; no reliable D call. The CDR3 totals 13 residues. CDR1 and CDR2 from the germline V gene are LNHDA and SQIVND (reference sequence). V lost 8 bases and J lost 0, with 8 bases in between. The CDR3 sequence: CASADYSNQPQHF. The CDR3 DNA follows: TGTGCCAGTGCAGATTATAGCAATCAGCCCCAGCATTTT.

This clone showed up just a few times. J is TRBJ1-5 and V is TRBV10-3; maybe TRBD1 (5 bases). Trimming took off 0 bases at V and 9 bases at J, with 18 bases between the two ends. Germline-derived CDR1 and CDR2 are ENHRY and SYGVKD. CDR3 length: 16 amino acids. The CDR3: CAISESIGAGGLPQHF. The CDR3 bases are TGTGCCATCAGTGAGTCCATCGGGGCGGGGGGTTTGCCCCAGCATTTT.

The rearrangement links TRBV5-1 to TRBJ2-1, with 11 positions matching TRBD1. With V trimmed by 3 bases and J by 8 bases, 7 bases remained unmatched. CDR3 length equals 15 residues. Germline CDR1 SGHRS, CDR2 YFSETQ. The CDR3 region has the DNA TGCGCCAGCAGCTCGGGACAGGGGGGATACGATGAGCAGTTCTTC. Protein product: CASSSGQGGYDEQFF. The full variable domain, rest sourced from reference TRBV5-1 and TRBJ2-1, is KAGVTQTPRYLIKTRGQQVTLSCSPISGHRSVSWYQQTPGQGLQFLFEYFSETQRNKGNFPGRFSGRQFSNSRSEMNVSTLELGDSALYLCASSSGQGGYDEQFFGPGTRLTVL.

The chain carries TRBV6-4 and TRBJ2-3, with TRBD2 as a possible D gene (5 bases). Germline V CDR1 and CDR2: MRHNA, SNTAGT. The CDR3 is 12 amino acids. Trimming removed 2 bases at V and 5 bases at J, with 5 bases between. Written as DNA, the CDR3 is TGTGCCAGCAGTGACGAGGGAGATACGCAGTATTTT. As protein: CASSDEGDTQYF.

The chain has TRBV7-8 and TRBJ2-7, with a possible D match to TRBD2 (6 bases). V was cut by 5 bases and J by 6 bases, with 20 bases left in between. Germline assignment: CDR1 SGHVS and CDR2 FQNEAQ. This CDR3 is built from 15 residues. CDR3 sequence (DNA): TGTGCCAGCAGCCCCTCCTCCGGGAGAGTGGGCGAGCAGTACTTC. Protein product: CASSPSSGRVGEQYF.

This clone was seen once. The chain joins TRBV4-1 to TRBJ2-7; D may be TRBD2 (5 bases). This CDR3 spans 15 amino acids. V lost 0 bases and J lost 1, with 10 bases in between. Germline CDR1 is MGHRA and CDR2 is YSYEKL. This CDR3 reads CASSQDPAASYEQYF. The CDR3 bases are TGCGCCAGCAGCCAAGATCCAGCGGCTTCCTACGAGCAGTACTTC.

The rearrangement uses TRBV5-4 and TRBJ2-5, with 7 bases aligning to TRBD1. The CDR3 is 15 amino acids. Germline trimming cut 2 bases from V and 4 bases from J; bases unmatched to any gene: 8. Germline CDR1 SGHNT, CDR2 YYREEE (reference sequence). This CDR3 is CASSFGSGQIETQYF. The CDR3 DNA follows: TGTGCCAGCAGCTTTGGATCGGGACAGATAGAGACCCAGTACTTC.

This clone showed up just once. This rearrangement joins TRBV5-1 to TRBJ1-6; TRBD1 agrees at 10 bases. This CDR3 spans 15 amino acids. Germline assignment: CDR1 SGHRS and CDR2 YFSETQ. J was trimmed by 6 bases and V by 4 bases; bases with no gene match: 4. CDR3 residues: CASSATGGLNSPLHF. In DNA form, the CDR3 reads TGCGCCAGCAGCGCGACAGGGGGCCTTAATTCACCCCTCCACTTT.

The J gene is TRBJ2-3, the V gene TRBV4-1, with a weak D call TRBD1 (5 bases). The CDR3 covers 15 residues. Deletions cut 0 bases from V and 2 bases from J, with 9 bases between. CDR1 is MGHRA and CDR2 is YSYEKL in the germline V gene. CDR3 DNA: TGCGCCAGCAGCCAAGATGGGGCCATCACAGATACGCAGTATTTT. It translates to CASSQDGAITDTQYF.

DNA of the CDR3: TGTGCCAGCAGACGACTAGCGGGAGGGGCAGATACGCAGTATTTT. Translating it yields CASRRLAGGADTQYF. This chain joins TRBV6-5 and TRBJ2-3; 14 bases align to TRBD2. Unmatched junction bases numbered 3, after V lost 6 bases and J lost 4 bases. CDR1 is MNHEY, CDR2 SVGAGI, per germline. The CDR3 totals 15 residues.

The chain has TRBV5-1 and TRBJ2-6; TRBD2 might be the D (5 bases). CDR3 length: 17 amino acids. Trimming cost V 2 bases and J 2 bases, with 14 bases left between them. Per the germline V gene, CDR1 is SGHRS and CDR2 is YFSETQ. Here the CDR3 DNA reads TGCGCCAGCAGCTTTGACTTTAAGGAGGCTGGGGCCAACGTCCTGACTTTC. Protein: CASSFDFKEAGANVLTF.